Each of the 30 T cell receptor beta chains below was sequenced from the same sample in a study of T cell changes during pregnancy in multiple sclerosis. Assay used: immunoSEQ multiplex PCR; TCRdb lists only in-frame clones, some missing. Of roughly 72,000 clones listed, roughly 90% are singletons. Specimen: peripheral blood, collected in the first trimester of pregnancy. These receptor sequences come from a female donor in good health, enrolled as a control in a pregnancy study.

This clone occurred once. The rearrangement joins TRBV6-5 to TRBJ2-1, with 9 positions matching TRBD2. Trimming took 2 bases from V and 7 from J; bases not matched to a gene: 6. CDR1 MNHEY and CDR2 SVGAGI come from the germline V gene. This CDR3 has 15 amino acids. As DNA, the CDR3 is TGTGCCAGCAGTTACAGGCCTAGCGGGGCTAATGAGCAGTTCTTC. Translating it yields CASSYRPSGANEQFF.

The rearrangement links TRBV19 to TRBJ2-5; D is ambiguous. The V gene's germline CDR1 is LNHDA and CDR2 SQIVND (reference sequence). V was pared by 5 bases and J by 4 bases, with 11 bases between. The CDR3 spans 13 residues. Here the CDR3 reads CASSGRPGETQYF. CDR3 DNA: TGTGCCAGTAGTGGGCGACCCGGAGAGACCCAGTACTTC.

The J gene is TRBJ2-3, the V gene TRBV6-4; TRBD2 matches 15 bases. This CDR3 region has 14 residues. J gave up 6 bases and V 6 bases, and 1 base lay outside the gene matches. CDR1 is MRHNA and CDR2 is SNTAGT in the germline V gene. Here the CDR3 reads CASSGTSGGDTQYF. CDR3 in DNA: TGTGCCAGCAGCGGGACTAGCGGGGGGGATACGCAGTATTTT.

This clone was seen once. This chain uses TRBV6-5 with TRBJ2-1; 9 nucleotides align to TRBD2. Trimming removed 2 bases from V and 6 bases from J; junction bases left unmatched: 5. This CDR3 is built from 15 residues. Germline V gene sequence: CDR1 MNHEY, CDR2 SVGAGI. The CDR3 loop reads CASSYGGGGPNEQFF. DNA of the CDR3: TGTGCCAGCAGTTACGGCGGGGGGGGCCCCAATGAGCAGTTCTTC.

This CDR3 is CSVGVGGDSGNTIYF. CDR3 in DNA: TGCAGCGTTGGTGTGGGGGGGGACTCTGGAAACACCATATATTTT. V and J are TRBV29-1 and TRBJ1-3; D is possibly TRBD1 (5 bases). Germline V gene lookup returns CDR1 SQVTM and CDR2 ANQGSEA. The CDR3 is made up of 15 amino acids. V was pared by 4 bases and J by 0 bases, with 13 bases between.

This chain uses TRBV2 with TRBJ2-7; a possible D gene is TRBD2 (5 bases). The CDR3 loop spans 15 amino acids. The germline V gene encodes CDR1 SNHLY and CDR2 FYNNEI. Trimming pared 2 bases from V and 2 bases from J, leaving 13 bases between. The CDR3, as DNA: TGTGCCAGCAGTGAACTACCGGGATTCGCCTACGAGCAGTACTTC. This translates into CASSELPGFAYEQYF.

This clone was observed a few times. CDR3 DNA: TGTGCCAGCAGTACCGGGACAGATTACGATTCACCCCTCCACTTT. Translating it yields CASSTGTDYDSPLHF. This chain links TRBV28 with TRBJ1-6; TRBD1 matches at 7 bases. V was pared by 5 bases and J by 8 bases, with 9 bases of the junction left unmatched. The CDR3 spans 15 residues. CDR1 is MDHEN and CDR2 is SYDVKM in the germline V gene. Drawing the rest from reference TRBV28 and TRBJ1-6, the complete variable domain is DVKVTQSSRYLVKRTGEKVFLECVQDMDHENMFWYRQDPGLGLRLIYFSYDVKMKEKGDIPEGYSVSREKKERFSLILESASTNQTSMYLCASSTGTDYDSPLHFGNGTRLTVT.

The chain couples TRBV4-1 to TRBJ1-1; 7 nucleotides line up with TRBD1. There are 15 residues in the CDR3. From germline, CDR1 is MGHRA and CDR2 YSYEKL. Trimming at V came to 7 bases and at J to 3 bases, leaving 11 bases not matched to a gene. CDR3 residues: CASTLQWQGDTEAFF. CDR3 nucleotide sequence: TGCGCCAGCACACTCCAGTGGCAGGGGGACACTGAAGCTTTCTTT.

The V and J genes are TRBV15 and TRBJ1-1, with D unclear. V gave up 1 base and J gave up 0 bases, with 9 bases separating them. This CDR3 spans 15 amino acids. CDR1 is LNHNV, CDR2 YYDKDF, per germline (reference sequence). CDR3 nucleotide sequence: TGTGCCACCAGCAGAGCGAGAACCATGAACACTGAAGCTTTCTTT. Residues: CATSRARTMNTEAFF. Looking up the rest from reference TRBV15 and TRBJ1-1 gives the full variable domain: DAMVIQNPRYQVTQFGKPVTLSCSQTLNHNVMYWYQQKSSQAPKLLFHYYDKDFNNEADTPDNFQSRRPNTSFCFLDIRSPGLGDTAMYLCATSRARTMNTEAFFGQGTRLTVV.

CDR3 bases: TGTGCCAGCAGTAACCAGTTCCTAGCGGGAGGCACAGATACGCAGTATTTT. Protein sequence: CASSNQFLAGGTDTQYF. This chain connects TRBV28 to TRBJ2-3, with 10 positions matching TRBD2. Germline V lookup: CDR1 MDHEN, CDR2 SYDVKM. This CDR3 has 17 residues. V dropped 5 bases and J dropped 1; count of bases not matched to a gene: 9.

This clone has only a few counts. The chain has TRBV11-3 and TRBJ2-7, with 9 positions matching TRBD1. V lost 2 bases, J lost 5 bases, and 7 bases stayed unmatched. The CDR3 consists of 15 residues. From germline, CDR1 is SGHNT and CDR2 YENEEA. The CDR3 nucleotides are TGTGCCAGCAGCTTATCGCGGACAGGGGATGACGAGCAGTACTTC. Translation: CASSLSRTGDDEQYF.

This rearrangement joins TRBV6-5 to TRBJ2-6; D is unresolved. The CDR3 is made up of 15 amino acids. Germline-derived CDR1 and CDR2 are MNHEY and SVGAGI. V was shortened by 5 bases and J by 0 bases, with 8 bases between the two germline ends. CDR3 in DNA: TGTGCCAGCAGTCGAGTCTACTCTGGGGCCAACGTCCTGACTTTC. It specifies CASSRVYSGANVLTF.

The chain has TRBV9 and TRBJ2-7; D is perhaps TRBD2 (6 bases). The CDR3 extends over 16 amino acids. V was trimmed by 0 bases and J by 2 bases, leaving 15 bases between them. Germline V gene lookup returns CDR1 SGDLS and CDR2 YYNGEE. The CDR3 region has the DNA TGTGCCAGCAGCGTAGCGGGGACTCTTTCACCCTACGAGCAGTACTTC. Amino acid sequence: CASSVAGTLSPYEQYF. Looking up the rest from reference TRBV9 and TRBJ2-7 gives the full variable domain: DSGVTQTPKHLITATGQRVTLRCSPRSGDLSVYWYQQSLDQGLQFLIQYYNGEERAKGNILERFSAQQFPDLHSELNLSSLELGDSALYFCASSVAGTLSPYEQYFGPGTRLTVT.

The chain carries TRBV7-9 and TRBJ2-5; TRBD2 might be the D (6 bases). The V end lost 4 bases, the J end lost 9 bases, and 9 bases lay between the germline ends. CDR1 SEHNR and CDR2 FQNEAQ come from the germline V gene (reference sequence). The CDR3 spans 11 residues. The chain's CDR3 is CASSSRLAQYF. CDR3 coding DNA: TGTGCCAGCAGCTCCAGACTAGCCCAGTACTTC.

This chain links TRBV21-1 with TRBJ2-2; the table names TRBD2, a call not compared with the DNA. TRBV21-1 is a recognized pseudogene. There are 14 residues in the CDR3. Here the CDR3 reads CALESGVWTGELFF. In DNA, the CDR3 is TGTGCCCTCGAATCGGGGGTGTGGACCGGGGAGCTGTTTTTT.

The chain joins TRBV11-2 to TRBJ1-1, with D possibly matching TRBD1 (6 bases). CDR1 and CDR2 from the germline V gene are SGHAT and FQNNGV. The V and J ends lost 3 bases and 1 base respectively, with 9 bases between them. The CDR3 has 14 amino acids. The CDR3 region has the DNA TGTGCCAGCAGCTTCCGCAGGGGGAACACTGAAGCTTTCTTT. Residues: CASSFRRGNTEAFF.

V gene TRBV7-2 combines with J gene TRBJ1-2; 7 positions match TRBD1. Germline V CDR1 and CDR2: SGHTA, FQGNSA. Losses at the gene ends were 3 bases for V and 8 bases for J; bases not matched to a gene: 9. This CDR3 has 14 residues. The CDR3 loop is CASSLIGGGEGYTF. CDR3 nucleotide sequence: TGTGCCAGCAGCTTGATAGGGGGCGGAGAGGGCTACACCTTC.

The J gene is TRBJ2-5, the V gene TRBV11-1, with D perhaps matching TRBD2 (6 bases). V dropped 5 bases and J dropped 5 bases, with 15 bases sitting between them. This CDR3 comprises 14 residues. The V gene's germline CDR1 is SGHAT and CDR2 FQDESV (reference sequence). CDR3 coding DNA: TGTGCCAGCAGCACCCGGGGGATTCTCGAGACCCAGTACTTC. It yields the protein CASSTRGILETQYF.

The gene calls are TRBV7-9 and TRBJ1-1; TRBD1 matches at 8 bases. The CDR3 loop spans 14 amino acids. V dropped 6 bases and J dropped 4; count of bases not matched to a gene: 7. CDR1 and CDR2 (germline): SEHNR, FQNEAQ (reference sequence). CDR3 nucleotide sequence: TGTGCCAGCAGTAAACAGACAGGGGCCACTGAAGCTTTCTTT. Protein: CASSKQTGATEAFF.

CDR3 nucleotides: TGCGCCAGCAGCTCTGGACAGATCACAGATACGCAGTATTTT. Translation: CASSSGQITDTQYF. This chain joins TRBV5-1 and TRBJ2-3; maybe TRBD1 (6 bases). Germline V gives CDR1 SGHRS, CDR2 YFSETQ. V gave up 3 bases and J gave up 2 bases, with 10 bases separating them. The CDR3 has 14 amino acids.

The J gene is TRBJ2-7, the V gene TRBV5-6; tentatively, D is TRBD1 (5 bases). Germline CDR1 is SGHDT and CDR2 is YYEEEE. CDR3 length: 14 amino acids. V lost 4 bases to trimming and J lost 3 bases, with 14 bases between them. The CDR3 nucleotides are TGTGCCAGCAGCCCACAGGTGGGGTTCTACGAGCAGTACTTC. Amino acid sequence: CASSPQVGFYEQYF.

The chain is built from TRBV30 and TRBJ1-5; D may be TRBD1 (5 bases). V dropped 2 bases and J dropped 1 base, with 6 bases sitting between them. The germline gives CDR1 GTSNPN, CDR2 SVGIG (reference sequence). This CDR3 comprises 13 residues. The CDR3 DNA reads as TGTGCCTGGAGTCGGGGGAGCAATCAGCCCCAGCATTTT. Translated, it gives CAWSRGSNQPQHF.

This clone was counted between two and nine times. This chain connects TRBV30 to TRBJ1-1; tentative D call: TRBD1 (6 bases). The CDR3 totals 14 residues. Germline V gene sequence: CDR1 GTSNPN, CDR2 SVGIG (reference sequence). Trimming shortened V by 1 base and J by 1 base, and 10 bases separated the two germline ends. This CDR3 reads CAWSAGQTNTEAFF. As DNA, the CDR3 is TGTGCCTGGAGTGCAGGACAGACGAACACTGAAGCTTTCTTT.

This clone was detected only a few times. V is TRBV6-4 and J is TRBJ2-1; 12 bases are a match to TRBD1. CDR3 size: 15 residues. Unmatched junction bases numbered 5, after V lost 6 bases and J lost 5 bases. Looked up from germline, CDR1 is MRHNA and CDR2 is SNTAGT. CDR3 bases: TGTGCCAGCAGCCAGGGACAGGGGGCGAACAATGAGCAGTTCTTC. Translation: CASSQGQGANNEQFF.

The gene calls are TRBV19 and TRBJ2-5; weak D call: TRBD1 (6 bases). Looked up from germline, CDR1 is LNHDA and CDR2 is SQIVND (reference sequence). The CDR3 runs to 15 residues. V lost 5 bases, J lost 2 bases, and 15 bases lay in between. The chain's CDR3 is CASSPTGRPQETQYF. In DNA form, the CDR3 reads TGTGCCAGTAGTCCCACAGGGCGCCCGCAAGAGACCCAGTACTTC.

The chain uses TRBV12-5 and TRBJ2-7; 7 positions agree with TRBD1. V gave up 0 bases and J gave up 2 bases; unmatched junction bases: 7. This CDR3 has 16 residues. The V gene's germline CDR1 is LGHNT and CDR2 FRNRAP. CDR3 nucleotides: TGTGCTAGTGGTTTGGTACTCGGGACAGCCACCTACGAGCAGTACTTC. It yields the protein CASGLVLGTATYEQYF.

The V gene is TRBV6-1, the J gene TRBJ1-5; TRBD1 is a possible D gene (6 bases). Trimming took off 4 bases at V and 0 bases at J, with 19 bases between the two ends. Germline V gene data show CDR1 as MNHNS and CDR2 as SASEGT. CDR3 size: 18 residues. The chain's CDR3 is CASSGHRARADSNQPQHF. In nucleotides, the CDR3 is TGTGCCAGCAGTGGACACAGGGCCCGTGCTGATAGCAATCAGCCCCAGCATTTT.

J is TRBJ2-3 and V is TRBV6-1; 9 bases fit TRBD1. V gave up 4 bases and J gave up 1 base; unmatched junction bases: 6. Germline values: CDR1 MNHNS, CDR2 SASEGT. CDR3 length: 16 residues. The DNA of the CDR3 is TGTGCCAGCAGTGGTGACAGGGGGTCTGGCACAGATACGCAGTATTTT. Amino acids: CASSGDRGSGTDTQYF.

The J gene is TRBJ2-7, the V gene TRBV18; 9 nucleotides agree with TRBD2. Germline lookup yields CDR1 KGHSH and CDR2 LQKENI. This CDR3 spans 17 amino acids. V gave up 3 bases and J gave up 3 bases; unmatched junction bases: 12. The CDR3 loop is CASSPLAGTSHGYEQYF. The CDR3 DNA sequence: TGTGCCAGCTCACCCCTAGCGGGGACGAGTCATGGCTACGAGCAGTACTTC.

This chain uses TRBV7-2 with TRBJ1-3; no clear D gene. The V gene's germline CDR1 is SGHTA and CDR2 FQGNSA. There are 18 residues in the CDR3. V was clipped by 5 bases and J by 2 bases, with 22 bases between them. The CDR3 spells CASSLSGGRVPTGNTIYF. The DNA of the CDR3 is TGTGCCAGCAGCCTATCGGGAGGAAGGGTCCCCACTGGAAACACCATATATTTT.